These 11 T cell receptor beta chains originate from one sample sequenced in a study of vaccination effects on CD4 cells after COVID-19. The data were produced by immunoSEQ multiplex PCR, yet TCRdb's version contains in-frame clones alone and is incomplete. Among about 34,000 clones listed, about 80% were seen once. CD4+ T cells specific for antigen were expanded with viral peptide pools by the ViraFEST assay before sequencing. After about 10 days in culture, the CD4+ T cells were isolated. Nucleocapsid antibodies were negative in the vaccine recipients, who had never had SARS-CoV-2 infection. For these TCRs, the target antigens are not known. The sample was CD4+ T cells from PBMCs cultured with HCoV-OC43 spike peptides, taken before COVID-19 vaccination. Documented subset: HCoV-OC43 spike overlapping peptide pool stimulation. Source of these receptors: a human donor who received a COVID-19 vaccine.

V gene TRBV19 combines with J gene TRBJ2-2; D ambiguous. CDR1 and CDR2 (germline): LNHDA, SQIVND (reference sequence). Trimming stripped 3 bases from V and 1 base from J, with 12 bases between. The CDR3 is 16 amino acids. CDR3 in amino acids: CASSILANRNTGELFF. CDR3 DNA: TGTGCCAGTAGTATCTTGGCCAACCGGAACACCGGGGAGCTGTTTTTT.

The chain combines TRBV3-1 (or the pseudogene TRBV3-2) with TRBJ2-1; TRBD2 agrees at 11 bases. Germline V CDR1 and CDR2: LGHDT, YNNKEL (reference sequence). The J segment lost 0 bases and the V segment lost 6 bases, leaving 13 bases of the junction unmatched. The CDR3 has 19 residues. CDR3 nucleotide sequence: TGTGCCAGCAGGCGCACCGGGACTAGCGGCCTTAACTCCTACAATGAGCAGTTCTTC. Encoded protein: CASRRTGTSGLNSYNEQFF.

This clone was observed a few times. V is TRBV28 and J is TRBJ1-6, with TRBD1 matching over 12 bases. The CDR3 loop spans 15 amino acids. Germline CDR1 reads MDHEN; CDR2 reads SYDVKM. J gave up 6 bases and V 6 bases, and 3 bases lay outside the gene matches. CDR3 protein: CASRGQGAGNSPLHF. The CDR3, as DNA: TGTGCCAGCAGGGGACAGGGGGCGGGTAATTCACCCCTCCACTTT.

About this clone: A read error may account for a junction end that differs from germline. V gene TRBV7-7 combines with J gene TRBJ1-1; no definite D call. The length of the CDR3 is 13 residues. Germline CDR1 and CDR2: SSHAT and FNYEAQ (reference sequence). The CDR3 region is CASSLVSGTEAFF. The CDR3 DNA sequence: TGTGCTAGCAGCTTAGTATCCGGCACTGAAGCTTTCTTT.

The J gene is TRBJ1-2, the V gene TRBV7-8; D not resolved. Germline CDR1 SGHVS, CDR2 FQNEAQ. The CDR3 runs 13 residues. V lost 2 bases and J 7 bases, leaving 11 bases between the germline ends. The CDR3 region has the DNA TGTGCCAGCAGCTTAATACGAGAGTCTGGCTACACCTTC. Its translation: CASSLIRESGYTF.

This clone was found a few times. V and J are TRBV11-2 and TRBJ2-7; no clear D. With 1 base removed from V and 0 bases from J, the gap between germline ends came to 10 bases. Germline-derived CDR1 and CDR2 are SGHAT and FQNNGV. The CDR3 extends over 15 amino acids. CDR3 coding DNA: TGTGCCAGCAGCTTAGTGGGCAGGCTCTCCTACGAGCAGTACTTC. Translation: CASSLVGRLSYEQYF.

The chain has TRBV6-6 and TRBJ1-4, with D perhaps TRBD1 (5 bases). Per the germline V gene, CDR1 is MNHNY and CDR2 is SVGAGI (reference sequence). The CDR3 contains 14 residues. Trimming left V 6 bases short and J 3 bases short, with 11 bases between. The CDR3 coding sequence is TGTGCCAGCAGCTGGGGGGAACCTAATGAAAAACTGTTTTTT. As protein: CASSWGEPNEKLFF.

The V gene is TRBV5-1, the J gene TRBJ2-7, with 14 bases aligning to TRBD2. Trimming removed 0 bases from V and 2 bases from J; junction bases left unmatched: 16. CDR1 and CDR2 (germline): SGHRS, YFSETQ. This CDR3 comprises 21 residues. The CDR3 DNA follows: TGCGCCAGCAGCTTGGACAGGGGGCTTGGGACTAGCGGGAGCTTCCCCTACGAGCAGTACTTC. This translates into CASSLDRGLGTSGSFPYEQYF.

V is TRBV6-1 and J is TRBJ2-5; D is ambiguous. This CDR3 contains 13 residues. Germline V gene sequence: CDR1 MNHNS, CDR2 SASEGT. V was pared by 2 bases and J by 2 bases, with 6 bases between. The CDR3 DNA reads as TGTGCCAGCAGTGAACACCAGCAAGAGACCCAGTACTTC. This gives the protein CASSEHQQETQYF.

V gene TRBV14 combines with J gene TRBJ1-1; D not certain. The CDR3 length is 14 residues. V gave up 2 bases and J gave up 4 bases, with 11 bases separating them. The germline V gene encodes CDR1 SGHDN and CDR2 FVKESK. CDR3 bases: TGTGCCAGCAGCCAAAACGCCAAGGGCACTGAAGCTTTCTTT. This gives the protein CASSQNAKGTEAFF. Full variable domain (rest looked up from reference TRBV14 and TRBJ1-1): EAGVTQFPSHSVIEKGQTVTLRCDPISGHDNLYWYRRVMGKEIKFLLHFVKESKQDESGMPNNRFLAERTGGTYSTLKVQPAELEDSGVYFCASSQNAKGTEAFFGQGTRLTVV.

This CDR3 is CASSSHRSWGTEAFF. The DNA for the CDR3 is TGTGCCAGCAGTTCGCACAGGTCCTGGGGCACTGAAGCTTTCTTT. This chain uses TRBV28 with TRBJ1-1, with a possible D match to TRBD1 (5 bases). In germline, CDR1 is MDHEN, CDR2 SYDVKM. This CDR3 comprises 15 residues. V lost 4 bases, J lost 4 bases, and 16 bases lay in between.